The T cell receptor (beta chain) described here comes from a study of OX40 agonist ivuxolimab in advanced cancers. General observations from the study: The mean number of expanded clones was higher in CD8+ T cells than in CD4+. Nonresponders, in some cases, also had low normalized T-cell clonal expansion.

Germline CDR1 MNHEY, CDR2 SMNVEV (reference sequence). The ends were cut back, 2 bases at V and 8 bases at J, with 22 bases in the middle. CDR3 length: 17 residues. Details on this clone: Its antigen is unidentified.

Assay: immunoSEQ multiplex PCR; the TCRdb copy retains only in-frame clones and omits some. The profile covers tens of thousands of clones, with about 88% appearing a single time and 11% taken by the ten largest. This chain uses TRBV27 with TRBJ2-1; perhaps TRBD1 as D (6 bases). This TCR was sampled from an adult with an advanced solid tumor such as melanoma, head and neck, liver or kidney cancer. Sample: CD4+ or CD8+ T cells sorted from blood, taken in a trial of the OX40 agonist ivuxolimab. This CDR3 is CASSLAGVPRRYDEQFF. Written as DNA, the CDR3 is TGTGCCAGCAGTTTAGCAGGGGTCCCTCGGCGATACGATGAGCAGTTCTTC.